The next 25 T cell receptor beta chains were all read from a single sample in a study of control samples from healthy donors and cancer patients. Profiling relied on immunoSEQ multiplex PCR, and the TCRdb table lists in-frame clones only, not all of them. The sample yields more than 80,000 clones, approximately 93% seen once. What was sequenced was blood. The receptors come from a young man in good health.

The V and J genes are TRBV27 and TRBJ1-5; no clear D gene. The germline CDR1 and CDR2 sequences are MNHEY and SMNVEV (reference sequence). CDR3 length: 12 residues. V lost 2 bases, J lost 7 bases, and 6 bases lay in between. In DNA, the CDR3 is TGTGCCAGCAGTTTAAATGGCCAGCCCCAGCATTTT. Translating gives CASSLNGQPQHF.

The chain recombines TRBV25-1 with TRBJ2-1, with 12 positions matching TRBD2. The CDR3 contains 15 residues. Germline V gene lookup returns CDR1 MGHDK and CDR2 SYGVNS. The V segment lost 6 bases and the J segment 8 bases; nucleotides outside the gene matches: 8. CDR3 residues: CASSATSGRWYEQFF. DNA of the CDR3: TGTGCCAGCAGCGCTACTAGCGGGAGGTGGTATGAGCAGTTCTTC.

This sequence joins TRBV6-1 and TRBJ1-1; D might be TRBD1 (5 bases). Germline values: CDR1 MNHNS, CDR2 SASEGT. The CDR3 consists of 14 residues. Trimming took 2 bases from V and 4 from J, leaving 11 bases between them. In DNA form, the CDR3 reads TGTGCCAGCAGTGAAACTCAGGGAGCCACTGAAGCTTTCTTT. Translated: CASSETQGATEAFF.

This sequence joins TRBV27 and TRBJ1-5, with D perhaps TRBD1 (6 bases). V lost 6 bases to trimming and J lost 4 bases, with 10 bases between them. Germline CDR1 reads MNHEY; CDR2 reads SMNVEV (reference sequence). CDR3 length equals 13 residues. The CDR3 nucleotides read TGTGCCAGCAGACAGGGACCAAATCAGCCCCAGCATTTT. It is translated as CASRQGPNQPQHF.

CDR3 DNA sequence: TGTGCCAGCAGTCGACAGGGAAACACCATATATTTT. This sequence encodes CASSRQGNTIYF. This chain joins TRBV12-3 or TRBV12-4 and TRBJ1-3, with a weak D call TRBD1 (5 bases). The CDR3 spans 12 residues. V was trimmed by 5 bases and J by 4 bases, leaving 6 bases between them.

This clone was seen only once. The chain recombines TRBV7-7 with TRBJ1-5, with no clear D. Trimming removed 2 bases at V and 3 bases at J, with 11 bases between. The germline V gene encodes CDR1 SSHAT and CDR2 FNYEAQ (reference sequence). The CDR3 is 15 amino acids. The CDR3 spells CASSLRTQFNQPQHF. The DNA for the CDR3 is TGTGCCAGCAGCTTACGGACCCAGTTCAATCAGCCCCAGCATTTT.

The CDR3 DNA follows: TGTGCCTGGAACAGGGTGGGAAGAGGAAACACCATATATTTT. This encodes CAWNRVGRGNTIYF. The V and J genes are TRBV30 and TRBJ1-3; D might be TRBD1 (6 bases). Trimming took 4 bases from V and 4 from J, leaving 14 bases between them. Per germline, CDR1 GTSNPN and CDR2 SVGIG (reference sequence). The CDR3 is 14 residues long.

The chain is built from TRBV18 and TRBJ1-1; 8 bases are shared with TRBD1. The germline V gene has CDR1 KGHSH and CDR2 LQKENI. This CDR3 has 16 residues. Trimming cost V 2 bases and J 4 bases; bases outside gene matches: 9. CDR3 sequence (DNA): TGTGCCAGCTCACCAGGTACAGGACAGGGCGGCACTGAAGCTTTCTTT. This sequence encodes CASSPGTGQGGTEAFF.

The CDR3 spells CASSQDGQENEKLFF. As DNA, the CDR3 is TGTGCCAGCAGCCAAGATGGGCAGGAAAATGAAAAACTGTTTTTT. The chain combines TRBV4-2 with TRBJ1-4; D gene ambiguous. This CDR3 is built from 15 residues. CDR1 is LGHNA and CDR2 is YNFKEQ in the germline V gene. With 0 bases removed from V and 5 bases from J, the gap between germline ends came to 10 bases.

The J gene is TRBJ1-2, the V gene TRBV5-1, with 9 bases matching TRBD1. The V and J ends lost 1 base and 8 bases, in that order; junction bases with no gene match: 6. This CDR3 is 14 amino acids long. Germline CDR1 and CDR2: SGHRS and YFSETQ. Here the CDR3 reads CASSLTGGAYGYTF. The CDR3 nucleotides read TGCGCCAGCAGCTTGACAGGGGGCGCGTACGGCTACACCTTC.

The chain recombines TRBV4-1 with TRBJ1-2, with D tentatively TRBD1 (5 bases). Per germline, CDR1 MGHRA and CDR2 YSYEKL. Trimming cost V 4 bases and J 6 bases, with 18 bases left between them. The CDR3 has 15 amino acids. DNA for the CDR3: TGCGCCAGCAGCCTAATTTATCAGGGAGATGATGGCTACACCTTC. It specifies CASSLIYQGDDGYTF.

This clone was recorded once. This chain joins TRBV9 and TRBJ2-7, with D maybe TRBD2 (5 bases). In germline, CDR1 is SGDLS, CDR2 YYNGEE. Trimming removed 2 bases at V and 5 bases at J, with 11 bases between. CDR3 size: 13 residues. CDR3: CASSVSGFHEQYF. The CDR3 bases are TGTGCCAGCAGCGTTTCGGGGTTCCACGAGCAGTACTTC. The entire variable domain, with the rest obtained from reference TRBV9 and TRBJ2-7, is as follows: DSGVTQTPKHLITATGQRVTLRCSPRSGDLSVYWYQQSLDQGLQFLIQYYNGEERAKGNILERFSAQQFPDLHSELNLSSLELGDSALYFCASSVSGFHEQYFGPGTRLTVT.

The CDR3 DNA sequence: TGTGCCAGCAGCCCCCAGTTGGACCAGGGAGCTTTCTTT. The encoded protein is CASSPQLDQGAFF. This chain connects TRBV3-1 (or the pseudogene TRBV3-2) to TRBJ1-1, with D perhaps matching TRBD1 (5 bases). This CDR3 region has 13 residues. Per the germline V gene, CDR1 is LGHDT and CDR2 is YNNKEL (reference sequence). V lost 4 bases and J 10 bases, leaving 16 bases between the germline ends.

The V call is TRBV15, the J call TRBJ1-2; tentatively, D is TRBD1 (5 bases). V lost 0 bases, J lost 8 bases, and 13 bases lay in between. The V gene's germline CDR1 is LNHNV and CDR2 YYDKDF (reference sequence). The CDR3 totals 14 residues. CDR3 coding DNA: TGTGCCACCAGCAGAGACAGGGAGGGTCGAGGCTACACCTTC. Encoded protein: CATSRDREGRGYTF.

The J gene is TRBJ2-2, the V gene TRBV6-6; 8 bases are shared with TRBD2. CDR1 and CDR2 (germline): MNHNY, SVGAGI (reference sequence). The V and J ends lost 5 bases and 1 base, in that order; junction bases with no gene match: 21. This CDR3 is 21 amino acids long. CDR3 nucleotide sequence: TGTGCCAGCAGTCCACAGCCCAAAGATAGCGGGACTTTCCAGAACACCGGGGAGCTGTTTTTT. It encodes CASSPQPKDSGTFQNTGELFF.

The genes are TRBV19 and TRBJ2-5; D possibly matches TRBD1 or TRBD2 (5 bases each). The V gene lost 8 bases and the J gene lost 1 base, with 17 bases spanning the gap. The length of the CDR3 is 15 residues. CDR1 is LNHDA and CDR2 is SQIVND in the germline V gene (reference sequence). Here the CDR3 reads CASRRKLGTQETQYF. Here the CDR3 DNA reads TGTGCCAGTCGAAGAAAATTGGGGACCCAAGAGACCCAGTACTTC.

V is TRBV5-6 and J is TRBJ1-1; 7 bases map to TRBD1. This CDR3 has 15 residues. Trimming took 4 bases from V and 1 from J; bases not matched to a gene: 7. Germline V CDR1 and CDR2: SGHDT, YYEEEE. Here the CDR3 reads CASSQGGTRNTEAFF. The DNA for the CDR3 is TGTGCCAGCAGCCAAGGGGGCACTCGGAACACTGAAGCTTTCTTT.

The CDR3 region has the DNA TGTGCCATCAGCAAAGGACAGAACACTGAAGCTTTCTTT. It yields the protein CAISKGQNTEAFF. The chain uses TRBV10-3 and TRBJ1-1; D is possibly TRBD1 (5 bases). The V end lost 6 bases, the J end lost 1 base, and 9 bases lay between the germline ends. Germline CDR1 reads ENHRY; CDR2 reads SYGVKD. This CDR3 contains 13 residues.

The J gene is TRBJ1-1, the V gene TRBV13; D call uncertain. Trimming left V 5 bases short and J 3 bases short, with 16 bases between. The CDR3 is 15 amino acids. Germline CDR1 PRHDT, CDR2 FYEKMQ (reference sequence). CDR3 nucleotide sequence: TGTGCCAGCAGCCAAGTGAGGGCCGGTGACACTGAAGCTTTCTTT. This codes for CASSQVRAGDTEAFF.

V is TRBV4-1 and J is TRBJ2-1; TRBD2 aligns across 11 bases. CDR1 and CDR2 (germline): MGHRA, YSYEKL. This CDR3 has 18 residues. V was clipped by 1 base and J by 4 bases; unmatched bases: 9. The CDR3 loop reads CASSQGDAGTSGYNEQFF. The DNA of the CDR3 is TGCGCCAGCAGCCAAGGGGACGCCGGGACTAGCGGATACAATGAGCAGTTCTTC.

The V and J genes are TRBV19 and TRBJ2-7; D might be TRBD2 (6 bases). CDR1 and CDR2 (germline): LNHDA, SQIVND (reference sequence). The CDR3 extends over 12 amino acids. The V and J ends lost 3 bases and 6 bases respectively, with 9 bases between them. Here the CDR3 DNA reads TGTGCCAGTAGTATTGGAGGGCTCGAGCAGTACTTC. Protein product: CASSIGGLEQYF.

The gene calls are TRBV27 and TRBJ1-5; TRBD1 matches at 9 bases. The CDR3 spans 15 residues. V trimming: 5 bases; J trimming: 7 bases; junction bases outside the gene matches: 9. Per the germline V gene, CDR1 is MNHEY and CDR2 is SMNVEV (reference sequence). In DNA, the CDR3 is TGTGCCAGCAGTGCTGGGACAGGGAAAACGCAGCCCCAGCATTTT. Its protein product is CASSAGTGKTQPQHF.

The gene calls are TRBV7-2 and TRBJ2-7, with D hard to call. With 5 bases removed from V and 4 bases from J, the gap between germline ends came to 15 bases. The CDR3 spans 14 residues. CDR1 SGHTA and CDR2 FQGNSA come from the germline V gene. The CDR3 DNA reads as TGTGCCAGCAGCCCTGCGGCAGGTGCATACGAGCAGTACTTC. This sequence encodes CASSPAAGAYEQYF.

The gene calls are TRBV19 and TRBJ2-1, with D possibly TRBD2 on 5 matching bases. This CDR3 comprises 13 residues. V dropped 3 bases and J dropped 9 bases, with 12 bases sitting between them. Germline lookup yields CDR1 LNHDA and CDR2 SQIVND (reference sequence). DNA for the CDR3: TGTGCCAGTAGTATTCGGGGTCCGGGTGAGCAGTTCTTC. This gives the protein CASSIRGPGEQFF.

The chain is built from TRBV18 and TRBJ1-1; D ambiguous. The V and J ends lost 2 bases and 2 bases respectively, with 6 bases between them. CDR3 length equals 13 residues. Germline V gives CDR1 KGHSH, CDR2 LQKENI. The CDR3 nucleotides are TGTGCCAGCTCACCAGGGTTCAACACTGAAGCTTTCTTT. This gives the protein CASSPGFNTEAFF.